This TCR beta chain was captured in a study of blood T cell repertoires in COVID-19. The table came from immunoSEQ multiplex PCR; TCRdb's copy has only in-frame clones and leaves some out. The top ten hold about 5% of the sample, which has 150,000 to 200,000 clones, over 85% seen once. The sequenced sample was peripheral blood. This receptor was identified in a woman in her fifties or sixties with acute or convalescent COVID-19.

The CDR3 sequence: CASSLTSGIRADTQYF. The DNA of the CDR3 is TGTGCCAGCAGCTTAACTAGCGGGATTAGGGCAGATACGCAGTATTTT. The V gene is TRBV5-4, the J gene TRBJ2-3; 10 bases agree with TRBD2. Trimming at V came to 2 bases and at J to 4 bases, leaving 7 bases not matched to a gene. The CDR3 runs to 16 residues. Looked up from germline, CDR1 is SGHNT and CDR2 is YYREEE (reference sequence).